This T cell receptor beta chain emerged from a study of cytomegalovirus exposure and HLA in healthy donors. About the study: In an earlier analysis, 90 million to 120 million unique TCR beta sequences were found from 150 million to 200 million T cells.

This clone was detected a few times. The antigen is undetermined. Primers for the PCR totalled 60 Vbeta and 13 Jbeta. Generated by immunoSEQ multiplex PCR, the TCRdb table keeps only in-frame clones and is missing some. Of about 190,000 clones in the sample, 87% were seen once. Findings and limits, study-wide: Later analysis revealed greater clonal expansion in HLA-associated TCR beta chains than in equally common others. An Asian-associated ancestry cluster reportedly showed fewer N-insertions than the roughly 700-donor mean in a later analysis.

Sequencing used PBMCs. The TCR sequence derives from a boy aged 2 to 10 in good health and CMV-seronegative.

CDR3 amino acids: CASSQRREWEQFF. The CDR3, as DNA: TGTGCCAGCAGCCAGAGGCGGGAATGGGAGCAGTTCTTC. The chain has TRBV4-2 and TRBJ2-1; weak D call: TRBD2 (6 bases). There are 13 residues in the CDR3. Germline-derived CDR1 and CDR2 are LGHNA and YNFKEQ. V was clipped by 3 bases and J by 10 bases, with 13 bases between them.